Following are 5 T cell receptor beta chains from one sample sequenced in a study of graft-versus-host responses after intestinal transplantation. Which antigens these TCRs recognize remains unknown. TCRdb's table, derived via immunoSEQ multiplex PCR, lists solely in-frame clones and lacks some. Of over 85,000 clones listed, just under 95% are singletons. This material consisted of unstimulated CD8+ T cells sorted from spleen or lymph node cells, taken before intestinal transplant. The receptor source for this set is a human donor who received an intestinal transplant.

V usage is TRBV27 and J usage is TRBJ2-1, with TRBD1 matching over 8 bases. This CDR3 is built from 16 residues. Germline trimming cut 3 bases from V and 2 bases from J; bases unmatched to any gene: 6. Per the germline V gene, CDR1 is MNHEY and CDR2 is SMNVEV (reference sequence). CDR3 nucleotides: TGTGCCAGCAGTTTCGCGACAGGGGTGGCCTACAATGAGCAGTTCTTC. Translating gives CASSFATGVAYNEQFF.

The genes are TRBV11-3 and TRBJ2-1; perhaps TRBD2 as D (7 bases). The CDR3 covers 17 residues. V shed 0 bases and J shed 4 bases, with 16 bases lying between them. Germline V gene lookup returns CDR1 SGHNT and CDR2 YENEEA. For the CDR3, the DNA is TGTGCCAGCAGCTTAGATTCGGCTAGCGGACAGTACAATGAGCAGTTCTTC. Protein product: CASSLDSASGQYNEQFF.

V usage is TRBV7-8 and J usage is TRBJ2-1; D gene uncertain. The germline V and J ends were trimmed by 2 bases and 4 bases, with 15 bases remaining between them. In germline, CDR1 is SGHVS, CDR2 FQNEAQ. CDR3 length equals 16 residues. DNA of the CDR3: TGTGCCAGCAGCTTAATCGGTGGAGCTACGTACAATGAGCAGTTCTTC. It translates to CASSLIGGATYNEQFF.

The V gene is TRBV29-1, the J gene TRBJ2-1; 7 bases are a match to TRBD1. V gave up 4 bases and J gave up 4 bases; unmatched junction bases: 1. CDR1 and CDR2 from the germline V gene are SQVTM and ANQGSEA. The CDR3 totals 12 residues. For the CDR3, the DNA is TGCAGCGTTGGACAGGGATACAATGAGCAGTTCTTC. Encoded protein: CSVGQGYNEQFF.

The chain couples TRBV18 to TRBJ2-7; 8 nucleotides line up with TRBD2. V was pared by 0 bases and J by 3 bases, with 4 bases of the junction left unmatched. CDR3 length equals 15 residues. Germline lookup yields CDR1 KGHSH and CDR2 LQKENI. CDR3 coding DNA: TGTGCCAGCTCACCACCCAGCGGGAGCCTCTACGAGCAGTACTTC. This codes for CASSPPSGSLYEQYF.